These 18 T cell receptor beta chains were sequenced from one sample in a study of T-cell reconstitution after alpha-beta-depleted transplantation in children. Unique molecular identifiers were used to barcode this TCRbeta library. TCRdb recomputed calls from the PCR reads with MiXCR, one row per CDR3 protein. The profile shows 500,000 to 600,000 distinct CDR3 sequences, 20% to 30% of them singletons. The sequencing used PBMCs, collected before TCRalphabeta/CD19-depleted stem cell transplant. All receptors derive from a boy in the first two years of life with Wiskott-Aldrich syndrome, due to receive a stem cell transplant.

The V and J genes are TRBV27 and TRBJ2-3, with D perhaps matching TRBD1 (6 bases). V was shortened by 6 bases and J by 2 bases, with 24 bases between the two germline ends. The V gene's germline CDR1 is MNHEY and CDR2 SMNVEV (reference sequence). The CDR3 loop spans 18 amino acids. CDR3 loop: CASSIIPDGTFSTDTQYF. CDR3 DNA sequence: TGTGCCAGCAGCATAATTCCAGACGGGACATTTTCCACAGATACGCAGTATTTT.

This clonotype showed up many times. V and J are TRBV10-3 and TRBJ1-2; TRBD1 might be the D (5 bases). V shed 2 bases and J shed 6 bases, with 10 bases lying between them. The germline V gene encodes CDR1 ENHRY and CDR2 SYGVKD. CDR3 length: 13 residues. The CDR3 region has the DNA TGTGCCATCAGTGAGGCGGGGGGAGATGGCTACACCTTC. This gives the protein CAISEAGGDGYTF.

The rearrangement links TRBV5-1 to TRBJ2-5; D ambiguous. Germline V gene sequence: CDR1 SGHRS, CDR2 YFSETQ. The CDR3 extends over 13 amino acids. V lost 7 bases and J lost 2, with 12 bases in between. The CDR3 DNA follows: TGCGCCAGCGCGTTGCGGCAACAAGAGACCCAGTACTTC. It is translated as CASALRQQETQYF.

This clonotype was seen a few times. The chain combines TRBV20-1 with TRBJ2-1; D gene uncertain. V was pared by 5 bases and J by 6 bases, with 11 bases between. The germline gives CDR1 DFQATT, CDR2 SNEGSKA (reference sequence). This CDR3 is built from 12 residues. As DNA, the CDR3 is TGCAGTGCTTCGGACCGACTCAATGAGCAGTTCTTC. Amino acid sequence: CSASDRLNEQFF.

This clonotype was seen a handful of times. The chain has TRBV7-3 and TRBJ2-1, with 11 bases fitting TRBD1. The germline V gene encodes CDR1 SGHTA and CDR2 FQGTGA. The CDR3 extends over 21 amino acids. The ends lost 0 bases at V and 0 bases at J; junction bases unmatched: 13. The CDR3 DNA sequence: TGTGCCAGCAGCTTAACGGACAGGGGGCACAGAGCGTTCAGCTCCTACAATGAGCAGTTCTTC. Protein product: CASSLTDRGHRAFSSYNEQFF.

This clonotype was seen more than once but under ten times. The rearrangement links TRBV5-1 to TRBJ1-2; 7 nucleotides agree with TRBD1. The CDR3 totals 16 residues. Germline CDR1 reads SGHRS; CDR2 reads YFSETQ. The V gene end was trimmed by 0 bases and the J gene end by 4 bases; junction bases not matched to a gene: 9. The CDR3 reads CASSLEPRQGRYGYTF. The CDR3 region has the DNA TGCGCCAGCAGCTTGGAACCTCGACAGGGACGCTATGGCTACACCTTC.

V is TRBV20-1 and J is TRBJ2-3; maybe TRBD2 (6 bases). This CDR3 has 15 residues. Trimming removed 3 bases from V and 2 bases from J, with 15 bases in between. Germline V gene data show CDR1 as DFQATT and CDR2 as SNEGSKA (reference sequence). The CDR3 DNA follows: TGCAGTGCTAGGACCGTAGCGGAACCCACAGATACGCAGTATTTT. This codes for CSARTVAEPTDTQYF.

The chain couples TRBV15 to TRBJ2-3, with 11 bases lining up with TRBD2. Unmatched junction bases numbered 15, after V lost 3 bases and J lost 7 bases. This CDR3 has 18 residues. Germline V gene sequence: CDR1 LNHNV, CDR2 YYDKDF (reference sequence). CDR3 nucleotide sequence: TGTGCCACCAGCAGTTTTTTTCAGGGACTAGCGGAACGAAATACGCAGTATTTT. Its protein product is CATSSFFQGLAERNTQYF.

This clonotype came up a few times. The chain links TRBV5-1 to TRBJ2-2; D is possibly TRBD1 (5 bases). CDR3 length: 15 residues. The germline V and J ends were trimmed by 2 bases and 4 bases, with 12 bases remaining between them. Per the germline V gene, CDR1 is SGHRS and CDR2 is YFSETQ. The CDR3, as DNA: TGCGCCAGCAGCTTAACCCAGGGTTCCACCGGGGAGCTGTTTTTT. As protein: CASSLTQGSTGELFF.

In this sample, this clonotype turned up a few times. V usage is TRBV5-1 and J usage is TRBJ2-6; D is perhaps TRBD2 (7 bases). The CDR3 runs to 16 residues. Germline loops: CDR1 SGHRS, CDR2 YFSETQ. The V end lost 5 bases, the J end lost 4 bases, and 16 bases lay between the germline ends. The CDR3 loop is CASSTGRGAGANVLTF. CDR3 DNA: TGCGCCAGCAGTACGGGACGGGGGGCCGGGGCCAACGTCCTGACTTTC.

The chain carries TRBV20-1 and TRBJ1-5; D uncertain. In germline, CDR1 is DFQATT, CDR2 SNEGSKA (reference sequence). This CDR3 has 13 residues. The germline V and J ends were trimmed by 4 bases and 4 bases, with 11 bases remaining between them. Written as DNA, the CDR3 is TGCAGTGCTAATGGACGGGGAAATCAGCCCCAGCATTTT. Encoded protein: CSANGRGNQPQHF.

This clonotype was counted between two and nine times. V is TRBV7-3 and J is TRBJ2-3, with D perhaps TRBD1 or TRBD2 (5 bases each). This CDR3 contains 18 residues. CDR1 is SGHTA, CDR2 FQGTGA, per germline. V was pared by 5 bases and J by 1 base, with 22 bases between. CDR3 loop: CASSEKPRGPQRTDTQYF. CDR3 in DNA: TGTGCCAGCAGCGAAAAGCCGAGGGGCCCCCAACGCACAGATACGCAGTATTTT.

This sequence joins TRBV2 and TRBJ2-7, with 9 nucleotides matching TRBD1. The CDR3 sequence is 13 residues long. CDR1 and CDR2 from the germline V gene are SNHLY and FYNNEI. The CDR3 reads CASGRDRVYEQYF. The CDR3 DNA follows: TGTGCTAGCGGGCGGGACAGGGTCTACGAGCAGTACTTC.

CDR3 sequence: CASSLRYWGANVLTF. DNA for the CDR3: TGCGCCAGCAGCTTACGATATTGGGGGGCCAACGTCCTGACTTTC. This chain links TRBV5-1 with TRBJ2-6; no reliable D call. Germline assignment: CDR1 SGHRS and CDR2 YFSETQ. The CDR3 loop spans 15 amino acids. V shed 2 bases and J shed 4 bases, with 10 bases lying between them.

V is TRBV12-3 or TRBV12-4 and J is TRBJ1-2; maybe TRBD1 (5 bases). The CDR3 is 15 residues long. Trimming took 3 bases from V and 0 from J, leaving 11 bases between them. The CDR3 region is CASSFSRQSNYGYTF. The CDR3 nucleotides read TGTGCCAGCAGTTTTAGCCGACAGTCTAACTATGGCTACACCTTC.

The rearrangement uses TRBV9 and TRBJ2-1; TRBD2 agrees at 7 bases. Germline lookup yields CDR1 SGDLS and CDR2 YYNGEE. V gave up 4 bases and J gave up 5 bases; unmatched junction bases: 9. CDR3 length: 15 amino acids. CDR3 residues: CASSPTPREHNEQFF. DNA of the CDR3: TGTGCCAGCAGCCCTACTCCGCGGGAGCACAATGAGCAGTTCTTC.

With regard to this clonotype: An end of the junction differs from the germline gene, which may be a read error. The gene calls are TRBV15 and TRBJ2-1; D possibly corresponds to TRBD2 (6 bases). Germline loops: CDR1 LNHNV, CDR2 YYDKDF (reference sequence). The CDR3 runs 13 residues. The CDR3 sequence is CATSRDKAAGLVF. DNA of the CDR3: TGTGCCACCAGCAGAGATAAGGCCGCGGGACTCGTCTTC.

This clonotype was counted ten times or more. This sequence joins TRBV25-1 and TRBJ1-1; unclear D gene. V was pared by 6 bases and J by 3 bases, with 14 bases between. Germline values: CDR1 MGHDK, CDR2 SYGVNS. This CDR3 comprises 14 residues. The CDR3 is CASSQTGRDTEAFF. The CDR3 bases are TGTGCCAGCAGCCAAACGGGGAGGGACACTGAAGCTTTCTTT.